The rows below give T cell receptor beta chains drawn from one sample of a study of T cells in Graves' hyperthyroidism and ophthalmopathy. TCRdb called the multiplex PCR reads again in MiXCR, with one record for every CDR3 protein. The sample holds 600,000 or so distinct CDR3 sequences; roughly 15% are singletons and the top ten take 3.8%. The sequencing sample was made of blood. Receptors originate from a woman in her thirties with Graves' hyperthyroidism. CDR3s include the opening cysteine and the closing phenylalanine or tryptophan. D genes are given only for firm matches. Not every row has a clone size; where given, it reads once, few, many or a size class.

J: TRBJ2-7
D: .
size: many
V: TRBV11-2
CDR3: CASSLDQGYEQYF
DNA: TGTGCCAGCAGCTTAGATCAGGGTTACGAGCAGTACTTC

J: TRBJ1-2
D: TRBD1
size: .
V: TRBV12-3/TRBV12-4
CDR3: CASSSLGQGLHYGYTF
DNA: TGTGCCAGCAGTTCCCTCGGACAGGGATTGCACTATGGCTACACCTTC

J: TRBJ2-2
D: TRBD1
size: many
V: TRBV12-3/TRBV12-4
CDR3: CASFTTGSSVGELFF
DNA: TGTGCCAGCTTTACGACAGGGTCCTCAGTCGGGGAGCTGTTTTTT

J: TRBJ2-7
D: TRBD1
size: many
V: TRBV28
CDR3: CASSRWDSSYEQYF
DNA: TGTGCCAGCAGTCGATGGGACAGCTCCTACGAGCAGTACTTC

J: TRBJ2-7
D: TRBD1
size: few
V: TRBV29-1
CDR3: CSALGQGPIEQYF
DNA: TGCAGCGCCTTAGGACAGGGGCCCATCGAGCAGTACTTC

J: TRBJ1-6
D: TRBD1
size: few
V: TRBV28
CDR3: CASCIIDRDNSPLHF
DNA: TGTGCCAGTTGTATTATCGACAGGGATAATTCACCCCTCCACTTT

J: TRBJ1-2
D: TRBD1
size: .
V: TRBV11-3
CDR3: CASSHSLGQGSNYGYTF
DNA: TGTGCCAGCAGCCATTCCCTAGGACAGGGCTCGAACTATGGCTACACCTTC

J: TRBJ2-1
D: .
size: .
V: TRBV10-2
CDR3: CASTGADNEQFF
DNA: TGCGCCAGCACGGGGGCAGACAATGAGCAGTTCTTC

J: TRBJ2-5
D: .
size: many
V: TRBV7-8
CDR3: CASSWWERSYQETQYF
DNA: TGTGCCAGCAGCTGGTGGGAACGCTCGTACCAAGAGACCCAGTACTTC

J: TRBJ2-1
D: .
size: .
V: TRBV19
CDR3: CASSPQERGQFF
DNA: TGTGCCAGTAGTCCACAGGAGCGTGGGCAGTTCTTC

J: TRBJ2-2
D: .
size: once
V: TRBV20-1
CDR3: CSASRWEELFF
DNA: TGCAGTGCTAGTCGTTGGGAGGAGCTGTTTTTT

J: TRBJ2-7
D: TRBD2
size: many
V: TRBV6-2/TRBV6-3
CDR3: CASKKDGRKDEQYF
DNA: TGTGCCAGCAAAAAGGACGGGAGGAAAGACGAGCAGTACTTC

J: TRBJ2-5
D: TRBD2
size: .
V: TRBV19
CDR3: CASSDIAGGPGETQYF
DNA: TGTGCCAGTAGCGACATAGCGGGAGGGCCGGGTGAGACCCAGTACTTC

J: TRBJ2-1
D: .
size: .
V: TRBV12-5
CDR3: CASTGDHLYNEQFF
DNA: TGTGCTTCCACAGGAGATCATCTATACAATGAGCAGTTCTTC

J: TRBJ1-2
D: .
size: many
V: TRBV7-9
CDR3: CASTNRAAGYTF
DNA: TGTGCCAGCACAAACCGGGCGGCAGGCTACACCTTC

J: TRBJ2-7
D: .
size: .
V: TRBV20-1
CDR3: CSAPSGPGEQYF
DNA: TGCAGTGCTCCTAGTGGCCCCGGGGAGCAGTACTTC

J: TRBJ2-5
D: TRBD2
size: many
V: TRBV6-5
CDR3: CASSYVAEGGETQYF
DNA: TGTGCCAGCAGTTACGTAGCAGAGGGAGGGGAGACCCAGTACTTC

J: TRBJ2-7
D: .
size: many
V: TRBV20-1
CDR3: CSARNRYEQYF
DNA: TGCAGTGCTAGAAACCGCTACGAGCAGTACTTC

J: TRBJ2-1
D: TRBD1
size: .
V: TRBV5-1
CDR3: CASSIGTGAYNEQFF
DNA: TGCGCCAGCAGCATCGGGACAGGGGCCTACAATGAGCAGTTCTTC

J: TRBJ1-1
D: .
size: .
V: TRBV6-1
CDR3: CASRTPGEAFF
DNA: TGTGCCAGCAGGACTCCAGGGGAAGCTTTCTTT

J: TRBJ2-3
D: TRBD2
size: .
V: TRBV3-1
CDR3: CASSQTSSGTTQYF
DNA: TGTGCCAGCAGCCAAACGAGTAGCGGGACGACGCAGTATTTT

J: TRBJ1-2
D: TRBD1
size: many
V: TRBV28
CDR3: CASSPTDRGDGYTF
DNA: TGTGCCAGCAGTCCTACCGACAGGGGGGACGGCTACACCTTC

J: TRBJ1-5
D: .
size: few
V: TRBV30
CDR3: CAWSKGTSNQPQHF
DNA: TGTGCCTGGAGTAAGGGGACGAGCAATCAGCCCCAGCATTTT

J: TRBJ2-7
D: TRBD1
size: .
V: TRBV30
CDR3: CAWTTGPLPHEQYF
DNA: TGTGCCTGGACGACAGGGCCGCTCCCCCACGAGCAGTACTTC

J: TRBJ2-7
D: .
size: few
V: TRBV27
CDR3: CASSSAAGTSEQYF
DNA: TGTGCCAGCAGTTCCGCCGCGGGAACGAGCGAGCAGTACTTC

J: TRBJ1-3
D: .
size: few
V: TRBV15
CDR3: CATSRVQGFSGNTIYF
DNA: TGTGCCACCAGCAGAGTGCAGGGGTTCTCTGGAAACACCATATATTTT

J: TRBJ2-1
D: .
size: many
V: TRBV28
CDR3: CASSLRSGEQFF
DNA: TGTGCCAGCAGTTTACGTAGCGGCGAGCAGTTCTTC

J: TRBJ1-4
D: .
size: .
V: TRBV5-8
CDR3: CASSPGTITNEKLFF
DNA: TGTGCCAGCAGCCCGGGGACGATAACTAATGAAAAACTGTTTTTT

J: TRBJ2-7
D: TRBD2
size: .
V: TRBV29-1
CDR3: CSVAGGFRSLVDEQYF
DNA: TGCAGCGTCGCGGGAGGGTTTAGGAGCCTGGTGGACGAGCAGTACTTC